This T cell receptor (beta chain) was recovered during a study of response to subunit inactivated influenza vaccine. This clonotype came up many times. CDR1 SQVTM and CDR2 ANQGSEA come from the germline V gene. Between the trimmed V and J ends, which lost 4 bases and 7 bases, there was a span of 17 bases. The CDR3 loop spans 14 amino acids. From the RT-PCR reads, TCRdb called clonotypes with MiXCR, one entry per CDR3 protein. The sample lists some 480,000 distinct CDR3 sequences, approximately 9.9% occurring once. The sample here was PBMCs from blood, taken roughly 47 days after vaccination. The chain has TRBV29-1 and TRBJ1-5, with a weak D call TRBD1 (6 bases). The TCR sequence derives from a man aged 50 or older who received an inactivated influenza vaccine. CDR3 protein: CSVGSGGERQPQHF. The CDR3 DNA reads TGCAGCGTTGGGTCGGGGGGCGAAAGACAGCCCCAGCATTTT.